The sequence of this T cell receptor beta chain was determined in a study of T cells in localized non-small cell lung cancer. Repertoires were generated with immunoSEQ multiplex PCR, while TCRdb's copy carries only in-frame clones and drops some. The table includes about 27,000 clones, 80% to 95% detected once. Germline CDR1 and CDR2: SGHAT and FQNNGV. The CDR3 runs 15 residues. The V gene end was trimmed by 0 bases and the J gene end by 7 bases; junction bases not matched to a gene: 7. The sequences come from peripheral blood, collected before any cancer treatment. This receptor was obtained from a woman aged 35-75 years with stage I lung adenocarcinoma. The gene calls are TRBV11-2 and TRBJ2-7; TRBD2 matches at 9 bases. The CDR3 DNA is TGTGCCAGCAGCTTAGATTCTAGCGGGGTCTATGAGCAGTACTTC. Translation: CASSLDSSGVYEQYF.